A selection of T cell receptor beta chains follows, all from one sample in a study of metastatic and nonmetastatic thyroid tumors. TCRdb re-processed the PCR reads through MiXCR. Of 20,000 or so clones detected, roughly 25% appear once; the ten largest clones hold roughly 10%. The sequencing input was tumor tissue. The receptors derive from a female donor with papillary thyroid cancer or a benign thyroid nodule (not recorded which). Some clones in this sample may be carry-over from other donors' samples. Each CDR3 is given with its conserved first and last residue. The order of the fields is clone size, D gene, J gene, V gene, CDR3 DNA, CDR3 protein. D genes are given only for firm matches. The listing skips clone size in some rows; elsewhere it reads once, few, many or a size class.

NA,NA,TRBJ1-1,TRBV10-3,TGTGCCATCAGTGAGTTAGAGGGATACACTGAAGCTTTCTTT,CAISELEGYTEAFF
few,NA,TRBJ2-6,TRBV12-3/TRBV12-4,TGTGCCAGCAGTTTCGAGGGGTATTTGGGGACTGGGGACTCTGGGGCCAACGTCCTGACTTTC,CASSFEGYLGTGDSGANVLTF
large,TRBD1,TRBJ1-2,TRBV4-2,TGTGCCAGCAGCCAGAACCGGGACAGCTATGGCTACACCTTC,CASSQNRDSYGYTF
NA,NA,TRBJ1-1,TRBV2,TGTGCCAGCAGCGATGAAAGGGGGGCGGGCACTGAGGCTTTCTTT,CASSDERGAGTEAFF
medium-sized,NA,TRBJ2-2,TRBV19,TGTGCCAGTAGACCAGGGGGGGCGAACACCGGGGAGCTGTTTTTT,CASRPGGANTGELFF
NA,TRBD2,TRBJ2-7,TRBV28,TGTGCCAGCAGCCGGGCGGGGGGCAGATCCGAGCAGTACTTC,CASSRAGGRSEQYF
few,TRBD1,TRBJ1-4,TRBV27,TGTGCCAGCAGTAAAGGGGTTACAGGGGCTCAAGGAAAACTGTTTTTT,CASSKGVTGAQGKLFF
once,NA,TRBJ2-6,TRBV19,TGTGCCAGTTCAGGGGTCGTCGGCTCTGGGGCCAACGTCCTGACTTTC,CASSGVVGSGANVLTF
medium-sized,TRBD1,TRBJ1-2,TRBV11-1,TGTGCCAGCAGCCCGATGACAGGGCCTTCTAACTATGGCTACACCTTC,CASSPMTGPSNYGYTF
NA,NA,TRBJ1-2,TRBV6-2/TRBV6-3,TGTGCCAGCATTTTTGGGGCGTTAAAGAACTATGGCTACACCTTC,CASIFGALKNYGYTF
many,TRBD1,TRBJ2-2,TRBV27,TGTGCCAGCAGTTTGAAGCCGGGACAGGGGGCCGGCGGCACCGGGGAGCTGTTTTTT,CASSLKPGQGAGGTGELFF
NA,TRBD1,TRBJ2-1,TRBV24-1,TGTGCCACCAGTGATGATACGGGGACAGGGGACAATGAGCAGTTCTTC,CATSDDTGTGDNEQFF
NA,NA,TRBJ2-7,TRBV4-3,TGCGCCAGCAGCCCCTCGGCAGGGAGCTCCTACGAGCAGTACTTC,CASSPSAGSSYEQYF
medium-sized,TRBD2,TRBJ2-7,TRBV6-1,TGTGCCAGCGGGGTGACGGGGGGATTGGTGCAGTACTTC,CASGVTGGLVQYF
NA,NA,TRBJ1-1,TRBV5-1,TGCGCCAGCAGCCCCGAAGACTTTGGCTACATGAACACTGAAGCTTTCTTT,CASSPEDFGYMNTEAFF
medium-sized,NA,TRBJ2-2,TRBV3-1,TGTGCCAGCAGCCCGACCCAGATACCAAACACCGGGGAGCTGTTTTTT,CASSPTQIPNTGELFF
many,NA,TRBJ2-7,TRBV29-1,TGCAGCGTGAGGGGGTCAGGGAGTCTTAACGAGCAGTACTTC,CSVRGSGSLNEQYF
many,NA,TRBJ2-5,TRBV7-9,TGTGCCAGCAGCTTAGGCGGCGGCGCCAGGGGAGAGACCCAGTACTTC,CASSLGGGARGETQYF
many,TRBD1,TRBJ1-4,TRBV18,TGTGCCAGCTCACGACGGGACAGGGAGATAGAAAAACTGTTTTTT,CASSRRDREIEKLFF
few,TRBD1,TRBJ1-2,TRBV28,TGTGCCAGCAGTCCGGGGGACAGTTATGGCTACACCTTC,CASSPGDSYGYTF
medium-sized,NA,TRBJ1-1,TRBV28,TGTGCCAGCAGTTCGTCCTTAACCCCTAACACTGAAGCTTTCTTT,CASSSSLTPNTEAFF
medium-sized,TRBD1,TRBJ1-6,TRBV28,TGTGCCAGCAGTGGTGACAGGGGGCCTGGATCACCCCTCCACTTT,CASSGDRGPGSPLHF
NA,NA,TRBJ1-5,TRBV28,TGTGCCAGCACCCCTGGGGGTAGCAATCAGCCCCAGCATTTT,CASTPGGSNQPQHF